This paragraph covers one TCR beta chain sequence. Its antigen remains undetermined. Within one base of it there is no much larger clone, and no base qualities were kept. The immunoSEQ Assay, a bias-controlled multiplex PCR, was used to amplify TCRbeta CDR3 regions from genomic DNA. On the authors' methods: Nucleated cell counts per sample were estimated from amplification of reference gene primers within the assay. Sequence reads were collapsed and filtered to measure the absolute abundance of every unique TCRbeta CDR3 rearrangement. Productive Simpson clonality was computed per sample as the square root of Simpson's diversity index over productive rearrangements. In TCRdb, the immuneACCESS table is reduced to in-frame sequences with V and J assigned. These tables do not hold every clone; where another copy was compared, an unresolved V gene accounts for under half, and the others remain unexplained. That table gives V, J and clone size, and the DNA gave D and trimming. This sample is represented by roughly 500,000 clones; 88% of them were singletons. Of the sample, over 1.5% falls within the top ten clones.

The entry originates in a study of blood T cell repertoires in COVID-19 (dated by TCRdb to 2018 to 2021). General notes on the study: Collaborator samples came from the United States, Italy and Spain and covered acute and convalescent phases of COVID-19. The material from the prospective study consisted of cDNA or gDNA derived from T cells, B-cell-depleted T cells, or PBMCs. Deeply sampled blood TCRbeta repertoires from subjects exposed to, actively infected with, or recovered from COVID-19 were included in the dataset. The repertoires were released in a freely available public database meant as a resource for research on the immune response to SARS-CoV-2. The samples were drawn from the first 160 participants of the ongoing ImmuneRACE study and from 1,254 subjects provided by 6 global collaborators. Nearly every sample came with metadata listing a de-identified subject ID, COVID-19 status, age in years and sex. Where HLA class I and class II types were available, the types were taken from metadata supplied by the sample provider, not from assay-based typing.

Participants in the prospective study were aged about 18 to 90 years, lived in about two dozen United States geographic areas, and enrolled through a virtual design. To assign participants to cohorts, the prospective study relied on clinical history that participants themselves reported in a screening survey and a study questionnaire. ImmuneRACE Cohort 3 recovered participants were defined by two consecutive negative NP/OP PCR tests, healthcare professional clearance, or symptom resolution. Mobile phlebotomists in the prospective study collected whole blood, serum and a nasopharyngeal or oropharyngeal swab from every participant. Participants in the prospective study had the option to provide additional blood draws and questionnaires over an approximately two-month period. Blood samples from the prospective study were shipped frozen or at room temperature prior to DNA extraction. Based on the germline V gene, the CDR1 and CDR2 sequences are SQVTM and ANQGSEA. At the junction V is shortened by 4 bases and J by 4 bases; bases outside the gene matches: 2. The CDR3 numbers 14 residues from cysteine through phenylalanine. Only CDR3 DNA remains: 42 bases, in frame from the first base.

Broader findings and caveats from the paper: The amount of clinical and demographic metadata varied by source and participant and was provided uncurated.

The sample comprised PBMCs or T cells enriched from blood (not recorded which). The source is a woman in her 40s who had recovered from COVID-19. The receptor chain draws on TRBV29-1 and TRBJ2-5, with 14 central nucleotides matching TRBD2. CDR3 loop: CSVGTSGRSETQYF. DNA sequence: TGCAGCGTTGGGACTAGCGGGAGGTCAGAGACCCAGTACTTC.